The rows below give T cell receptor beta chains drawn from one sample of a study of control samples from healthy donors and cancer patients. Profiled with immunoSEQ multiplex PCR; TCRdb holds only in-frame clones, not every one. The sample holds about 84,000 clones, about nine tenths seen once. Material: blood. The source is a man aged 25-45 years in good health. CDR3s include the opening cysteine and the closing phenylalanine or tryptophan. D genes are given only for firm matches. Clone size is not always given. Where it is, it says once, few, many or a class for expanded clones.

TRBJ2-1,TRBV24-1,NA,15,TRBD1,CATSDPPTGDNEQFF,TGTGCCACCAGTGATCCGCCTACAGGGGACAATGAGCAGTTCTTC
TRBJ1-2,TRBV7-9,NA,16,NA,CASSLPSDPAFYGYTF,TGTGCCAGCAGCTTACCCTCGGATCCCGCTTTTTATGGCTACACCTTC
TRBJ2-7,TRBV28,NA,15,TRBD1,CASSSQGAESYEQYF,TGTGCCAGCAGTTCCCAGGGGGCTGAATCCTACGAGCAGTACTTC
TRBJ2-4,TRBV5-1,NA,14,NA,CASSLETGRDIQYF,TGCGCCAGCAGCTTGGAGACAGGGAGGGACATTCAGTACTTC
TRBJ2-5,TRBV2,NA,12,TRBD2,CASAGGGKTQYF,TGTGCCAGCGCGGGGGGCGGTAAGACCCAGTACTTC
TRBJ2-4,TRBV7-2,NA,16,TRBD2,CASSFSAGGSKNIQYF,TGTGCCAGCAGCTTTTCAGCGGGGGGATCCAAAAACATTCAGTACTTC
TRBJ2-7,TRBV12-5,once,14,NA,CASGLVPGENEQYF,TGTGCTAGTGGTTTGGTACCCGGGGAAAACGAGCAGTACTTC
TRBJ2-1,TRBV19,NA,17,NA,CASSIGRGDRKNNEQFF,TGTGCCAGTAGTATAGGAAGGGGGGACAGAAAGAACAATGAGCAGTTCTTC
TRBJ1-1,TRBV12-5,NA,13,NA,CASGLSGGVEAFF,TGTGCTAGTGGCTTGAGTGGGGGCGTTGAAGCTTTCTTT
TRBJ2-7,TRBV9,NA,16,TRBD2,CASSYGGGSSSYEQYF,TGTGCCAGCAGCTATGGCGGGGGGTCGAGCTCCTACGAGCAGTACTTC
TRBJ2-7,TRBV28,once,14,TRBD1,CASRGQGLSYEQYF,TGTGCCAGCAGAGGACAGGGGCTTTCCTACGAGCAGTACTTC
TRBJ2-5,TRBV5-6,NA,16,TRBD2,CASSLKLAGGIKTQYF,TGTGCCAGCAGCTTGAAGTTAGCGGGAGGTATAAAGACCCAGTACTTC
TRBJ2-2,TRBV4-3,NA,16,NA,CASSQDEKGYTGELFF,TGCGCCAGCAGCCAAGATGAGAAGGGGTACACCGGGGAGCTGTTTTTT
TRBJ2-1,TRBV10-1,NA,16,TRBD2,CASSPGLANTYNEQFF,TGCGCCAGCAGTCCGGGACTAGCGAATACCTACAATGAGCAGTTCTTC
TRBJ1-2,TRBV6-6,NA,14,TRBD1,CASSLDRDSYGYTF,TGTGCCAGCAGTCTGGACAGGGATTCTTATGGCTACACCTTC
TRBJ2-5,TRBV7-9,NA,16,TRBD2,CASSLELAGGPGTQYF,TGTGCCAGCAGCTTAGAATTAGCGGGAGGGCCAGGGACCCAGTACTTC
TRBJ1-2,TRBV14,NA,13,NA,CASATGDHYGYTF,TGTGCCAGCGCCACGGGAGACCACTATGGCTACACCTTC
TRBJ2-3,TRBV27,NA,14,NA,CASSLWGAVDTQYF,TGTGCCAGCAGTTTATGGGGGGCGGTGGATACGCAGTATTTT
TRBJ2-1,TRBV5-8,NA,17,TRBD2,CASSRWTSGATYNEQFF,TGTGCCAGCAGCCGATGGACTAGCGGGGCGACTTACAATGAGCAGTTCTTC
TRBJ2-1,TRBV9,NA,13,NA,CASSVFPDGEQFF,TGTGCCAGCAGCGTTTTTCCTGATGGTGAGCAGTTCTTC
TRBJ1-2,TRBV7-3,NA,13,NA,CASSLSSDRGHTF,TGTGCCAGCAGCTTATCGTCGGATAGGGGCCACACCTTC
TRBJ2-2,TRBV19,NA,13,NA,CASSPQNTGELFF,TGTGCCAGTAGTCCCCAGAACACCGGGGAGCTGTTTTTT
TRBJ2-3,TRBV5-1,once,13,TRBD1,CASRTGGIDTQYF,TGCGCCAGCAGGACAGGGGGCATAGATACGCAGTATTTT
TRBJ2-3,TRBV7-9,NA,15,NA,CASSLGRAMGDTQYF,TGTGCCAGCAGCTTAGGCCGAGCGATGGGAGATACGCAGTATTTT
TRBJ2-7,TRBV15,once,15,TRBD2,CATSARSGLADEQYF,TGTGCCACCAGCGCCCGCTCGGGACTAGCTGACGAGCAGTACTTC
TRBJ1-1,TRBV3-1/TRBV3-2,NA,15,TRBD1,CASSPWTGINTEAFF,TGTGCCAGCAGCCCATGGACAGGGATAAACACTGAAGCTTTCTTT
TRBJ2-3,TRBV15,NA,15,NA,CATSRDLAGTDTQYF,TGTGCCACCAGCAGAGATTTGGCGGGTACAGATACGCAGTATTTT
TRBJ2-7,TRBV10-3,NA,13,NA,CAISETTSCEQYF,TGTGCCATCAGTGAGACGACTAGTTGCGAGCAGTACTTC
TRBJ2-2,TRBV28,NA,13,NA,CASSSYGTGELFF,TGTGCCAGCAGTTCCTACGGCACCGGGGAGCTGTTTTTT
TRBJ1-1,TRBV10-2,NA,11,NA,CATGEGTEAFF,TGCGCCACAGGGGAGGGCACTGAAGCTTTCTTT
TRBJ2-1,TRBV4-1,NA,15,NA,CASSPPGLRYNEQFF,TGCGCCAGCAGCCCGCCGGGCCTTAGGTACAATGAGCAGTTCTTC
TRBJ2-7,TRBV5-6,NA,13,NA,CASSLGVSYEQYF,TGTGCCAGCAGCTTGGGGGTCTCCTACGAGCAGTACTTC
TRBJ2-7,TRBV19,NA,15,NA,CASGKGPPGAHEQYF,TGTGCCAGTGGGAAAGGTCCACCTGGGGCCCACGAGCAGTACTTC
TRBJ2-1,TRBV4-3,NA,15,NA,CASSQVLDTFNEQFF,TGCGCCAGCAGCCAAGTTTTGGACACTTTCAATGAGCAGTTCTTC
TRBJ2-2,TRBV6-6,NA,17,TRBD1,CASSPVARGWGTGELFF,TGTGCCAGCAGTCCAGTAGCCAGGGGGTGGGGCACCGGGGAGCTGTTTTTT
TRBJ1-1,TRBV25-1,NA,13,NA,CASSFSIPTEAFF,TGTGCCAGCAGTTTTTCCATTCCCACTGAAGCTTTCTTT
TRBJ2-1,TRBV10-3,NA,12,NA,CAISEGLPEQFF,TGTGCCATCAGTGAGGGGCTTCCCGAGCAGTTCTTC